This TCR beta chain was obtained from a study of blood T cell repertoires in COVID-19. The method was immunoSEQ multiplex PCR; TCRdb's version includes in-frame clones alone and lacks a portion of them. This sample has about 210,000 clones, with around 88% found just once. Germline values: CDR1 LNHDA, CDR2 SQIVND (reference sequence). The CDR3 sequence is 14 residues long. Germline trimming cut 4 bases from V and 6 bases from J; bases unmatched to any gene: 5. The chain carries TRBV19 and TRBJ2-7; 11 bases match TRBD1. Sequences were obtained from peripheral blood. The origin of this receptor is a woman aged 45-65 years with acute or convalescent COVID-19. The CDR3 sequence is CASSTGTGGREQYF. The CDR3 DNA reads TGTGCCAGTAGTACCGGGACAGGGGGACGCGAGCAGTACTTC.